These 11 T cell receptor beta chains share one sample of origin, sequenced in a study of shared clonotypes between healthy human individuals. Profiled with immunoSEQ multiplex PCR; TCRdb holds only in-frame clones, not every one. Among 2 million to 2.5 million clones listed, 92% were seen once. What was sequenced was naive CD4+ T cells from PBMCs. Noted subset: CD45RA+ positively selected. The origin of the receptors is a man aged 18 to 29 in good health. Some clones in this sample may be carry-over from other donors' samples.

The chain links TRBV5-1 to TRBJ1-2, with 7 bases aligning to TRBD1. The CDR3 contains 15 residues. Germline V lookup: CDR1 SGHRS, CDR2 YFSETQ. J was trimmed by 4 bases and V by 0 bases; bases with no gene match: 6. CDR3 sequence: CASSLDLRGGYGYTF. CDR3 DNA sequence: TGCGCCAGCAGCTTGGATCTCAGGGGGGGCTATGGCTACACCTTC.

As regards this clone: At one end the junction does not follow the germline gene, possibly because of a read error. The J gene is TRBJ1-2, the V gene TRBV7-3; D possibly corresponds to TRBD1 (6 bases). Germline V gene data show CDR1 as SGHTA and CDR2 as FQGTGA. CDR3 length equals 15 residues. Here the CDR3 DNA reads TGTGCCAGCAGTTTAACAGGGTCCCTCACTTCTGGCTACACCTTC. Translated: CASSLTGSLTSGYTF.

The genes are TRBV5-4 and TRBJ1-2; TRBD1 matches at 9 bases. V lost 5 bases, J lost 3 bases, and 5 bases stayed unmatched. CDR3 size: 14 residues. CDR1 is SGHNT, CDR2 YYREEE, per germline (reference sequence). The DNA for the CDR3 is TGTGCCAGCAGGTCTCGACAGGGGGACTATGGCTACACCTTC. Translated: CASRSRQGDYGYTF. The variable domain in full, completed from reference TRBV5-4 and TRBJ1-2, reads ETGVTQSPTHLIKTRGQQVTLRCSSQSGHNTVSWYQQALGQGPQFIFQYYREEENGRGNFPPRFSGLQFPNYSSELNVNALELDDSALYLCASRSRQGDYGYTFGSGTRLTVV.

J is TRBJ2-3 and V is TRBV5-6; TRBD2 aligns across 14 bases. The CDR3 extends over 18 amino acids. Looked up from germline, CDR1 is SGHDT and CDR2 is YYEEEE. V dropped 5 bases and J dropped 6; count of bases not matched to a gene: 14. The CDR3, as DNA: TGTGCCAGCAGACCGCCTCGGGGACTAGCGGGAGCAATGGATACGCAGTATTTT. Protein sequence: CASRPPRGLAGAMDTQYF.

The chain joins TRBV15 to TRBJ1-1; TRBD1 is a possible D gene (6 bases). The germline V gene encodes CDR1 LNHNV and CDR2 YYDKDF (reference sequence). The germline V and J ends were trimmed by 3 bases and 7 bases, with 18 bases remaining between them. The CDR3 loop spans 15 amino acids. CDR3 region: CATSREFGSTGEAFF. As DNA, the CDR3 is TGTGCCACCAGCAGGGAATTCGGGTCGACAGGTGAAGCTTTCTTT.

The genes are TRBV6-1 and TRBJ1-3, with unresolved D. Trimming took off 1 base at V and 0 bases at J, with 7 bases between the two ends. The CDR3 extends over 15 amino acids. Germline-derived CDR1 and CDR2 are MNHNS and SASEGT. This chain's CDR3 is CASSEERYSGNTIYF. The CDR3 coding sequence is TGTGCCAGCAGTGAAGAGCGTTACTCTGGAAACACCATATATTTT.

With respect to this clone: Additional DNA sequences in this sample encode the identical CDR3. The genes are TRBV5-1 and TRBJ2-3; D may be TRBD2 (6 bases). CDR1 SGHRS and CDR2 YFSETQ come from the germline V gene. CDR3 length: 13 residues. Trimming cost V 4 bases and J 3 bases, with 9 bases left between them. In nucleotides, the CDR3 is TGCGCCAGCAGCCCGGAGGGGACAGATACGCAGTATTTT. Translation: CASSPEGTDTQYF.

This sequence joins TRBV15 and TRBJ1-5; 9 bases agree with TRBD1. V gave up 2 bases and J gave up 3 bases; unmatched junction bases: 5. The CDR3 has 16 amino acids. Germline-derived CDR1 and CDR2 are LNHNV and YYDKDF (reference sequence). CDR3 amino acids: CATSRKGTGSNQPQHF. CDR3 nucleotide sequence: TGTGCCACCAGCAGAAAAGGGACAGGGTCCAATCAGCCCCAGCATTTT. Drawing the rest from reference TRBV15 and TRBJ1-5, the complete variable domain is DAMVIQNPRYQVTQFGKPVTLSCSQTLNHNVMYWYQQKSSQAPKLLFHYYDKDFNNEADTPDNFQSRRPNTSFCFLDIRSPGLGDTAMYLCATSRKGTGSNQPQHFGDGTRLSIL.

The chain combines TRBV6-4 with TRBJ2-1, with 7 bases identical to TRBD2. The CDR3 is made up of 12 amino acids. After removal of 8 bases from V and 9 bases from J, the junction contained 7 bases not matched to a gene. Looked up from germline, CDR1 is MRHNA and CDR2 is SNTAGT. The CDR3 DNA sequence: TGTGCCAGCCGCGGTTGGGGGGGTGAGCAGTTCTTC. It is translated as CASRGWGGEQFF.

V is TRBV5-1 and J is TRBJ2-2; 8 bases map to TRBD1. CDR1 is SGHRS, CDR2 YFSETQ, per germline. The CDR3 is 14 amino acids. The trim removed 4 bases at V and 3 bases at J, leaving 2 bases unmatched. As DNA, the CDR3 is TGCGCCAGCAGCCAGACAGGGGACACCGGGGAGCTGTTTTTT. It yields the protein CASSQTGDTGELFF.

The chain uses TRBV7-2 and TRBJ2-7; possibly TRBD2 for D (5 bases). The germline V gene has CDR1 SGHTA and CDR2 FQGNSA. Trimming took 3 bases from V and 12 from J, leaving 15 bases between them. The CDR3 sequence is 12 residues long. This chain's CDR3 is CASSFAFGEWYF. In DNA, the CDR3 is TGTGCCAGCAGCTTTGCGTTCGGGGAGTGGTACTTC.